This T cell receptor beta chain emerged from a study of T-cell reconstitution after alpha-beta-depleted transplantation in children. Study-wide points: There were some patients whose high TCRbeta diversity at day 60 came from surviving recipient T cells and thymic progenitors. T cells produced anew were the main source of T-cell counts and diversity one year after transplant. Reportedly, roughly two months post-transplant, alpha-beta T cells arose from several hundred expanded graft clones.

Concerning this clonotype: The antigen is not known.

V shed 2 bases and J shed 4 bases, with 18 bases lying between them. The CDR3 has 16 residues. Germline V lookup: CDR1 MNHEY, CDR2 SMNVEV (reference sequence). Researchers prepared the TCRbeta library using unique molecular identifiers, the study reports. TCRdb recomputed calls from the PCR reads with MiXCR, one row per CDR3 protein. The sample carries about 340,000 distinct CDR3 sequences, 16% recorded once. The clonotype originates from a male patient between 2 and 15 years old who had a stem cell transplant for acute lymphoblastic leukemia, so the T cells may come from the graft donor. The sequenced sample was PBMCs, mostly from graft donor cells, obtained 360 days after TCRalphabeta/CD19-depleted stem cell transplant. The rearrangement joins TRBV27 to TRBJ2-7, with a possible D match to TRBD1 (6 bases). The CDR3 DNA reads as TGTGCCAGCAGTTTAATTGGTCCTCTCCAGGGGTACGAGCAGTACTTC. Amino acids: CASSLIGPLQGYEQYF.